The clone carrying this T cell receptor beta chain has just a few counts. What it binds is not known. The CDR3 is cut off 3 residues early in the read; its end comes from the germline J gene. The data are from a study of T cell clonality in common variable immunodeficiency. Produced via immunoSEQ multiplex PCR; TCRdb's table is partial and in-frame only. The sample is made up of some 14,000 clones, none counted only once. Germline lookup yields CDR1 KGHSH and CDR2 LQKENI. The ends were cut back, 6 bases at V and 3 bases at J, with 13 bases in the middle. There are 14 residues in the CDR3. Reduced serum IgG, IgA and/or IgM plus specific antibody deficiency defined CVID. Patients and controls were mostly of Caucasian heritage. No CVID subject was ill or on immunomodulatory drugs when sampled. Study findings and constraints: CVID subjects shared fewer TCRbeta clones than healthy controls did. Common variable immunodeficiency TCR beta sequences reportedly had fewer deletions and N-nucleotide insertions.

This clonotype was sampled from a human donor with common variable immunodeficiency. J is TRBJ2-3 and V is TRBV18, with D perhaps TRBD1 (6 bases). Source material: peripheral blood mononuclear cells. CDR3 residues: CASSRAGVTDTQYF. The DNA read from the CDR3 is TGTGCCAGCTCGAGAGCAGGGGTGACAGATACG.